Below are 15 T cell receptor beta chains sequenced from a single sample in a study of blood T cell repertoires in COVID-19. Libraries were prepared by immunoSEQ multiplex PCR; TCRdb keeps only in-frame clonotypes and omits some of them. The table has about 44,000 clones, about 86% seen once; the top ten hold about 40%. The sample was peripheral blood. Source of these receptors: a human donor in a cohort sampled during active COVID-19.

The V gene is TRBV5-6, the J gene TRBJ1-1, with 9 bases identical to TRBD1. This CDR3 comprises 15 residues. The germline V gene has CDR1 SGHDT and CDR2 YYEEEE. Trimming at V came to 4 bases and at J to 8 bases, leaving 12 bases not matched to a gene. This CDR3 reads CASSPGTGRLNEAFF. The DNA for the CDR3 is TGTGCCAGCAGCCCCGGGACAGGGCGCTTAAACGAAGCTTTCTTT.

V gene TRBV7-9 combines with J gene TRBJ1-5; D is ambiguous. The CDR3 is 12 amino acids. Germline V gene lookup returns CDR1 SEHNR and CDR2 FQNEAQ (reference sequence). V lost 5 bases, J lost 4 bases, and 6 bases lay in between. The CDR3 nucleotides are TGTGCCAGCAGCGAGGCAAATCAGCCCCAGCATTTT. Translation: CASSEANQPQHF.

V gene TRBV2 combines with J gene TRBJ1-3; D ambiguous. The CDR3 spans 14 residues. The germline V and J ends were trimmed by 2 bases and 0 bases, with 5 bases remaining between them. Germline-derived CDR1 and CDR2 are SNHLY and FYNNEI. The chain's CDR3 is CASSETRSGNTIYF. CDR3 DNA sequence: TGTGCCAGCAGTGAAACTCGCTCTGGAAACACCATATATTTT.

With respect to this clone: Additional DNA sequences in this sample encode the identical CDR3. V and J are TRBV6-1 and TRBJ2-7; TRBD2 matches 9 bases. Germline V gene lookup returns CDR1 MNHNS and CDR2 SASEGT. CDR3 length: 15 residues. Germline trimming cut 2 bases from V and 1 base from J; bases unmatched to any gene: 3. Here the CDR3 reads CASSERLAESYEQYF. The CDR3 coding sequence is TGTGCCAGCAGTGAAAGACTAGCGGAGTCCTACGAGCAGTACTTC.

The rearrangement joins TRBV2 to TRBJ2-7, with 9 bases fitting TRBD1. CDR3 length: 15 residues. Trimming cost V 7 bases and J 2 bases; bases outside gene matches: 9. Germline CDR1 SNHLY, CDR2 FYNNEI. CDR3 loop: CASKTTGTGTYEQYF. The CDR3 nucleotides read TGTGCCAGCAAGACGACCGGGACAGGGACCTACGAGCAGTACTTC.

J is TRBJ2-6 and V is TRBV27; D is possibly TRBD2 (5 bases). With 9 bases removed from V and 1 base from J, the gap between germline ends came to 13 bases. The germline gives CDR1 MNHEY, CDR2 SMNVEV (reference sequence). CDR3 length equals 15 residues. In DNA, the CDR3 is TGTGCCAGTGGGCCGGAGGTTTCTGGGGCCAACGTCCTGACTTTC. This translates into CASGPEVSGANVLTF.

This CDR3 reads CASSWTGGAVGYTF. CDR3 nucleotide sequence: TGCGCCAGCAGCTGGACAGGGGGCGCCGTTGGCTACACCTTC. The V call is TRBV5-1, the J call TRBJ1-2, with 11 bases that match TRBD1. Germline CDR1 and CDR2: SGHRS and YFSETQ. J was trimmed by 7 bases and V by 3 bases; bases with no gene match: 5. This CDR3 spans 14 amino acids.

This clone was counted once. The chain combines TRBV7-8 with TRBJ1-1; D perhaps matches TRBD1 (6 bases). Per the germline V gene, CDR1 is SGHVS and CDR2 is FQNEAQ. Trimming cost V 1 base and J 8 bases, with 11 bases left between them. This CDR3 contains 13 residues. The DNA for the CDR3 is TGTGCCAGCAGCTTAGTTAGCACAGGGGAAGCTTTCTTT. Its translation: CASSLVSTGEAFF.

The gene calls are TRBV6-4 and TRBJ1-1; D is possibly TRBD1 (6 bases). This CDR3 comprises 14 residues. Germline V CDR1 and CDR2: MRHNA, SNTAGT. Trimming removed 2 bases from V and 4 bases from J, with 11 bases in between. The CDR3 reads CASSDQDRPTEAFF. CDR3 coding DNA: TGTGCCAGCAGTGACCAGGACAGACCCACTGAAGCTTTCTTT.

V is TRBV14 and J is TRBJ1-6, with TRBD1 as a possible D gene (6 bases). Germline V gives CDR1 SGHDN, CDR2 FVKESK. Trimming took off 3 bases at V and 9 bases at J, with 12 bases between the two ends. There are 14 residues in the CDR3. The DNA for the CDR3 is TGTGCCAGCAGCCACTGGACGACAGGTTCACCCCTCCACTTT. This sequence encodes CASSHWTTGSPLHF.

This clone showed up just a few times. The genes are TRBV30 and TRBJ1-2; D is possibly TRBD1 (5 bases). CDR3 length equals 13 residues. The V gene lost 3 bases and the J gene lost 1 base, with 9 bases spanning the gap. Germline V gene sequence: CDR1 GTSNPN, CDR2 SVGIG (reference sequence). As DNA, the CDR3 is TGTGCCTGGAGATTGGGGGGTAACTATGGCTACACCTTC. This encodes CAWRLGGNYGYTF.

The CDR3 nucleotides are TGTGCCAGCAGCAAAACAGAGTATAGCAATCAGCCCCAGCATTTT. Its protein product is CASSKTEYSNQPQHF. This chain connects TRBV5-5 to TRBJ1-5; D ambiguous. The CDR3 is made up of 15 amino acids. The germline V gene has CDR1 SGHKS and CDR2 YYEKEE (reference sequence). V was pared by 4 bases and J by 0 bases, with 11 bases between.

The chain carries TRBV7-9 and TRBJ2-2; possibly TRBD1 for D (6 bases). V was trimmed by 2 bases and J by 6 bases, leaving 7 bases between them. Germline values: CDR1 SEHNR, CDR2 FQNEAQ (reference sequence). This CDR3 has 13 amino acids. The CDR3 DNA is TGTGCCAGCAGCTTATCAGGGGCCGGGGAGCTGTTTTTT. It codes for CASSLSGAGELFF.

Only a few counts were recorded for this clone. The rearrangement links TRBV7-9 to TRBJ2-7, with 7 bases fitting TRBD1. The CDR3 is 13 amino acids. J gave up 3 bases and V 5 bases, and 4 bases lay outside the gene matches. From germline, CDR1 is SEHNR and CDR2 FQNEAQ (reference sequence). CDR3 protein: CASSPTGNYEQYF. The CDR3 coding sequence is TGTGCCAGCAGCCCGACAGGGAACTACGAGCAGTACTTC.

The rearrangement uses TRBV7-9 and TRBJ2-3, with D possibly TRBD2 on 6 matching bases. Germline loops: CDR1 SEHNR, CDR2 FQNEAQ (reference sequence). V was clipped by 5 bases and J by 0 bases, with 12 bases between them. CDR3 length equals 15 residues. The DNA of the CDR3 is TGTGCCAGCAGCCCCCCGGGAGCTAGCACAGATACGCAGTATTTT. It is translated as CASSPPGASTDTQYF.